These 20 T cell receptor beta chains were sequenced from one sample in a study of cytotoxic CD8 clonotypes in ibrutinib-treated CLL. The data were produced by immunoSEQ multiplex PCR, yet TCRdb's version contains in-frame clones alone and is incomplete. The sample has under 200,000 clones, approximately 80% seen once. The sample here was PBMCs, taken after 24 months of ibrutinib treatment. The receptors were sampled from a human donor with chronic lymphocytic leukemia.

This chain joins TRBV5-5 and TRBJ2-7; D remains ambiguous. V lost 4 bases and J lost 5, with 13 bases in between. The CDR3 loop spans 13 amino acids. In germline, CDR1 is SGHKS, CDR2 YYEKEE (reference sequence). CDR3 nucleotides: TGTGCCAGCAGCCTACGGGCGCCACACGAGCAGTACTTC. Protein product: CASSLRAPHEQYF. Drawing the rest from reference TRBV5-5 and TRBJ2-7, the complete variable domain is DAGVTQSPTHLIKTRGQQVTLRCSPISGHKSVSWYQQVLGQGPQFIFQYYEKEERGRGNFPDRFSARQFPNYSSELNVNALLLGDSALYLCASSLRAPHEQYFGPGTRLTVT.

V usage is TRBV4-3 and J usage is TRBJ2-7, with D unresolved. Trimming took off 0 bases at V and 4 bases at J, with 10 bases between the two ends. The CDR3 has 14 amino acids. Germline CDR1 and CDR2: LGHNA and YSLEER. CDR3 sequence reads: CASSQDRVGYEQYF. The DNA for the CDR3 is TGCGCCAGCAGCCAAGATCGGGTGGGTTACGAGCAGTACTTC.

The chain uses TRBV7-6 and TRBJ1-6; D gene ambiguous. The CDR3 totals 15 residues. CDR1 and CDR2 (germline): SGHVS, FNYEAQ. V shed 1 base and J shed 0 bases, with 4 bases lying between them. CDR3 bases: TGTGCCAGCAGCTTAGAAGTCTCCTATAATTCACCCCTCCACTTT. Protein product: CASSLEVSYNSPLHF.

The chain joins TRBV27 to TRBJ1-5; TRBD1 might be the D (5 bases). Per germline, CDR1 MNHEY and CDR2 SMNVEV (reference sequence). This CDR3 spans 13 amino acids. The V and J ends lost 2 bases and 9 bases respectively, with 11 bases between them. The CDR3 coding sequence is TGTGCCAGCAGTTTAACCGGGGGAACGCCCCAGCATTTT. Translated: CASSLTGGTPQHF.

The chain links TRBV11-3 to TRBJ1-1; D uncertain. This CDR3 region has 14 residues. Trimming removed 2 bases from V and 6 bases from J, with 13 bases in between. The germline V gene has CDR1 SGHNT and CDR2 YENEEA. CDR3 DNA sequence: TGTGCCAGCAGCTTATTGGAAGAGTGGTCTGAAGCTTTCTTT. Its protein is CASSLLEEWSEAFF.

The chain links TRBV27 to TRBJ2-3; 9 bases are shared with TRBD1. V was clipped by 5 bases and J by 4 bases; unmatched bases: 13. Germline values: CDR1 MNHEY, CDR2 SMNVEV (reference sequence). This CDR3 is 17 amino acids long. The CDR3 DNA reads as TGTGCCAGCAGTCAAAAACCCGGGACAGGGTGGGCAGATACGCAGTATTTT. Translation gives CASSQKPGTGWADTQYF.

This clone was counted a few times. This chain links TRBV7-2 with TRBJ1-6; D gene uncertain. The germline V gene encodes CDR1 SGHTA and CDR2 FQGNSA. CDR3 length: 12 amino acids. V was clipped by 2 bases and J by 9 bases, with 5 bases between them. CDR3 nucleotides: TGTGCCAGCAGCTTAAACCCTTCACCCCTCCACTTT. Encoded protein: CASSLNPSPLHF.

This chain joins TRBV14 and TRBJ1-2, with D possibly being TRBD1 (6 bases). V was clipped by 4 bases and J by 3 bases, with 18 bases between them. Germline V gene data show CDR1 as SGHDN and CDR2 as FVKESK. The length of the CDR3 is 16 residues. The CDR3 bases are TGTGCCAGCAGCCGTACAGGGACGTTAACTGACTATGGCTACACCTTC. Translation gives CASSRTGTLTDYGYTF.

The V call is TRBV5-6, the J call TRBJ2-3; 10 positions agree with TRBD2. Germline assignment: CDR1 SGHDT and CDR2 YYEEEE. The CDR3 runs 15 residues. J lost 6 bases, V lost 6 bases, and 10 bases had no gene match. For the CDR3, the DNA is TGTGCCAGCACCTGGAGGCTAGCGGGAGCCGATACGCAGTATTTT. Residues: CASTWRLAGADTQYF.

This clone was seen a single time. One base away lies a much larger clone, so this may be a sequencing read error. This chain uses TRBV7-2 with TRBJ1-3; TRBD1 might be the D (5 bases). Germline-derived CDR1 and CDR2 are SGHTA and FQGNSA. The CDR3 sequence is 15 residues long. V was pared by 5 bases and J by 0 bases, with 11 bases between. The CDR3 nucleotides read TGTGCCAGCAGCCGGGACCGAAGCTCTGGAAACACCATATATTTT. Translated: CASSRDRSSGNTIYF.

The chain couples TRBV9 to TRBJ2-3; 7 positions agree with TRBD1. Per the germline V gene, CDR1 is SGDLS and CDR2 is YYNGEE. This CDR3 is built from 14 residues. V was clipped by 3 bases and J by 6 bases; unmatched bases: 7. The CDR3 sequence: CASSGQGPFDTQYF. The CDR3 nucleotides are TGTGCCAGCAGCGGACAGGGCCCATTCGATACGCAGTATTTT.

This chain joins TRBV9 and TRBJ2-7, with D unclear. Trimming shortened V by 2 bases and J by 0 bases, and 6 bases separated the two germline ends. Germline CDR1 is SGDLS and CDR2 is YYNGEE. This CDR3 has 13 amino acids. DNA of the CDR3: TGTGCCAGCAGCGTTCACAGCTCCTACGAGCAGTACTTC. Its translation is CASSVHSSYEQYF.

The chain couples TRBV29-1 to TRBJ2-7, with 12 bases aligning to TRBD2. Looked up from germline, CDR1 is SQVTM and CDR2 is ANQGSEA. The CDR3 loop spans 16 amino acids. V lost 1 base and J lost 5; bases outside the gene matches: 9. The CDR3 here is CSVEGVGLAGRNEQYF. CDR3 DNA sequence: TGCAGCGTTGAAGGGGTAGGACTAGCGGGAAGAAACGAGCAGTACTTC.

This clone appeared a few times. The chain employs TRBV19 and TRBJ1-5; D not resolved. Germline CDR1 is LNHDA and CDR2 is SQIVND (reference sequence). The CDR3 runs 13 residues. The V and J ends lost 2 bases and 7 bases respectively, with 9 bases between them. CDR3 region: CASSILGQQPQHF. Written as DNA, the CDR3 is TGTGCCAGTAGTATATTGGGCCAGCAGCCCCAGCATTTT.

This chain connects TRBV7-2 to TRBJ2-3; D unresolved. The CDR3 has 12 residues. Germline assignment: CDR1 SGHTA and CDR2 FQGNSA. Trimming removed 5 bases from V and 2 bases from J, with 5 bases in between. CDR3 in amino acids: CASSPYTDTQYF. CDR3 in DNA: TGTGCCAGCAGCCCGTACACAGATACGCAGTATTTT.

The rearrangement uses TRBV19 and TRBJ1-2; 10 nucleotides match TRBD1. This CDR3 has 16 residues. The junction had 14 bases not matched to a gene; V was cut back by 7 bases and J by 6 bases. Germline values: CDR1 LNHDA, CDR2 SQIVND (reference sequence). The CDR3 reads CASTHRGTGVFHGYTF. CDR3 in DNA: TGTGCCAGTACCCACCGTGGGACAGGGGTTTTTCATGGCTACACCTTC.

This clone was picked up a small number of times. The V call is TRBV11-3, the J call TRBJ2-1; tentative D call: TRBD2 (5 bases). Deletions cut 5 bases from V and 8 bases from J, with 13 bases between. The length of the CDR3 is 13 residues. Germline CDR1 reads SGHNT; CDR2 reads YENEEA. CDR3 protein: CASSAALGDEQFF. DNA for the CDR3: TGTGCCAGCAGCGCGGCCCTCGGGGATGAGCAGTTCTTC.

The chain is built from TRBV7-2 and TRBJ2-7; possibly TRBD1 or TRBD2 for D (5 bases each). This CDR3 has 14 residues. Germline assignment: CDR1 SGHTA and CDR2 FQGNSA. V lost 6 bases to trimming and J lost 5 bases, with 17 bases between them. The CDR3: CASSDWGSVHEQYF. CDR3 coding DNA: TGTGCCAGCAGTGATTGGGGGTCCGTCCACGAGCAGTACTTC.

For the CDR3, the DNA is TGTGCCAGCACCTTTATAGCGGGAGGGATATACGAGCAGTACTTC. It is translated as CASTFIAGGIYEQYF. The V call is TRBV7-2, the J call TRBJ2-7; 11 bases align to TRBD2. V was clipped by 7 bases and J by 4 bases; unmatched bases: 9. This CDR3 has 15 residues. Germline CDR1 and CDR2: SGHTA and FQGNSA.

The chain employs TRBV30 and TRBJ1-3; a possible D gene is TRBD1 (6 bases). The CDR3 sequence is 17 residues long. Trimming took 2 bases from V and 4 from J, leaving 21 bases between them. CDR1 and CDR2 from the germline V gene are GTSNPN and SVGIG (reference sequence). CDR3 sequence: CAWSRPGGGPGGNTIYF. The DNA for the CDR3 is TGTGCCTGGAGTCGCCCGGGGGGGGGCCCGGGGGGAAACACCATATATTTT.